The next 30 T cell receptor beta chains were all read from a single sample in a study of blood T cell repertoires in COVID-19. Here immunoSEQ multiplex PCR was the method, and the copy in TCRdb shows in-frame clones only, minus some. The sample records a few hundred thousand clones, roughly 89% being singletons. Sequenced: peripheral blood. The source is a woman aged 60 to 75 with COVID-19, enrolled during active disease.

This chain joins TRBV5-1 and TRBJ2-5; TRBD1 matches at 7 bases. Germline assignment: CDR1 SGHRS and CDR2 YFSETQ. This CDR3 is 14 amino acids long. V dropped 4 bases and J dropped 4; count of bases not matched to a gene: 7. The CDR3 DNA reads TGCGCCAGCAGCCTGGGACAGCCCAGAGAGACCCAGTACTTC. Protein product: CASSLGQPRETQYF.

V is TRBV6-2 or TRBV6-3 and J is TRBJ2-1; D unclear. V lost 2 bases, J lost 6 bases, and 14 bases lay in between. From germline, CDR1 is MNHEY and CDR2 SVGEGT. The CDR3 has 15 residues. The CDR3 reads CASSYRDTRGNEQFF. As DNA, the CDR3 is TGTGCCAGCAGTTACCGTGACACTCGTGGCAATGAGCAGTTCTTC.

The CDR3 loop is CAWSTQGAGELFF. The CDR3 coding sequence is TGTGCCTGGAGTACGCAGGGGGCCGGGGAGCTGTTTTTT. This chain links TRBV30 with TRBJ2-2; TRBD1 aligns across 7 bases. Germline CDR1 reads GTSNPN; CDR2 reads SVGIG (reference sequence). Trimming cost V 2 bases and J 6 bases; bases outside gene matches: 3. This CDR3 has 13 residues.

The chain joins TRBV7-9 to TRBJ2-2; D is ambiguous. In germline, CDR1 is SEHNR, CDR2 FQNEAQ (reference sequence). Trimming removed 1 base at V and 5 bases at J, with 14 bases between. CDR3 length equals 16 residues. The CDR3 DNA is TGTGCCAGCAGCTTAGTTCGCAACAATCCGACCGGGGAGCTGTTTTTT. Translation gives CASSLVRNNPTGELFF.

V usage is TRBV13 and J usage is TRBJ2-2; D is unclear. CDR1 and CDR2 from the germline V gene are PRHDT and FYEKMQ (reference sequence). The V and J ends lost 4 bases and 0 bases respectively, with 3 bases between them. This CDR3 is 13 amino acids long. The CDR3 loop is CASSSSNTGELFF. The CDR3, as DNA: TGTGCCAGCAGCTCCTCGAACACCGGGGAGCTGTTTTTT.

This chain connects TRBV15 to TRBJ1-4; D might be TRBD1 (6 bases). The CDR3 consists of 15 residues. Per germline, CDR1 LNHNV and CDR2 YYDKDF (reference sequence). V was pared by 1 base and J by 8 bases, with 14 bases between. CDR3 sequence: CATSRGTGFDEKLFF. As DNA, the CDR3 is TGTGCCACCAGCAGAGGAACAGGGTTCGACGAAAAACTGTTTTTT.

J is TRBJ1-1 and V is TRBV9, with 7 bases that match TRBD1. The CDR3 has 12 amino acids. Losses at the gene ends were 5 bases for V and 5 bases for J; bases not matched to a gene: 3. Germline assignment: CDR1 SGDLS and CDR2 YYNGEE. The CDR3 is CASSSGGTEAFF. The CDR3, as DNA: TGTGCCAGCAGTTCAGGGGGAACTGAAGCTTTCTTT. Full variable domain (remainder filled in from reference TRBV9 and TRBJ1-1): DSGVTQTPKHLITATGQRVTLRCSPRSGDLSVYWYQQSLDQGLQFLIQYYNGEERAKGNILERFSAQQFPDLHSELNLSSLELGDSALYFCASSSGGTEAFFGQGTRLTVV.

The chain uses TRBV5-1 and TRBJ2-5; 14 bases are a match to TRBD2. The CDR3 contains 16 residues. V lost 4 bases, J lost 5 bases, and 7 bases stayed unmatched. Germline V gene data show CDR1 as SGHRS and CDR2 as YFSETQ. The CDR3 loop is CASSKGLAGGQETQYF. CDR3 in DNA: TGCGCCAGCAGCAAAGGACTAGCGGGGGGACAGGAGACCCAGTACTTC.

The chain carries TRBV30 and TRBJ1-2; 7 bases line up with TRBD1. Trimming cost V 5 bases and J 0 bases; bases outside gene matches: 3. Per germline, CDR1 GTSNPN and CDR2 SVGIG (reference sequence). The CDR3 has 13 amino acids. CDR3 DNA: TGTGCCTGGGCGCAGGGGGCTAACTATGGCTACACCTTC. Translated, it gives CAWAQGANYGYTF.

The chain links TRBV7-2 to TRBJ2-3, with 8 bases that match TRBD2. Trimming cost V 5 bases and J 7 bases; bases outside gene matches: 11. Germline values: CDR1 SGHTA, CDR2 FQGNSA. The CDR3 has 15 amino acids. This CDR3 is CASSRVGTSVNTQYF. The DNA of the CDR3 is TGTGCCAGCAGCCGTGTCGGGACTAGTGTAAATACGCAGTATTTT.

The chain joins TRBV2 to TRBJ1-2, with D possibly being TRBD1 (5 bases). With 6 bases removed from V and 2 bases from J, the gap between germline ends came to 10 bases. CDR3 length: 13 amino acids. From germline, CDR1 is SNHLY and CDR2 FYNNEI. CDR3 sequence: CASRGEGNYGYTF. CDR3 nucleotides: TGTGCCAGCAGGGGGGAGGGGAACTATGGCTACACCTTC.

V and J are TRBV5-1 and TRBJ1-1; D gene ambiguous. V lost 1 base and J 1 base, leaving 8 bases between the germline ends. The CDR3 length is 14 residues. From germline, CDR1 is SGHRS and CDR2 YFSETQ. The CDR3 DNA follows: TGCGCCAGCAGCTTGATCGGGTCGAACACTGAAGCTTTCTTT. It yields the protein CASSLIGSNTEAFF.

The rearrangement links TRBV18 to TRBJ2-5; 7 bases are a match to TRBD2. The ends lost 2 bases at V and 4 bases at J; junction bases unmatched: 4. CDR1 and CDR2 (germline): KGHSH, LQKENI. The CDR3 is made up of 14 amino acids. CDR3 DNA sequence: TGTGCCAGCTCACCAGGGGAGGGCGGAGAGACCCAGTACTTC. It yields the protein CASSPGEGGETQYF.

The rearrangement uses TRBV6-2 or TRBV6-3 and TRBJ1-5; D gene uncertain. Germline V gives CDR1 MNHEY, CDR2 SVGEGT. The CDR3 loop spans 15 amino acids. Trimming pared 5 bases from V and 2 bases from J, leaving 13 bases between. The CDR3 nucleotides are TGTGCCAGCAGTCGACAAGGCTCTGGCAATCAGCCCCAGCATTTT. It is translated as CASSRQGSGNQPQHF.

The V and J genes are TRBV4-1 and TRBJ2-5; maybe TRBD1 (6 bases). Per germline, CDR1 MGHRA and CDR2 YSYEKL. The ends were cut back, 3 bases at V and 4 bases at J, with 18 bases in the middle. The CDR3 has 16 amino acids. The CDR3 loop is CASSHATGVRGETQYF. The CDR3 region has the DNA TGCGCCAGCAGCCATGCAACCGGGGTCAGGGGAGAGACCCAGTACTTC.

Comments on this clone: The junction differs from germline at one of its ends, possibly a read error. The chain has TRBV28 and TRBJ2-7, with D maybe TRBD2 (6 bases). Germline V gene sequence: CDR1 MDHEN, CDR2 SYDVKM. CDR3 size: 14 residues. CDR3 sequence (DNA): TGTGCCGGCAGCAGTCCGGGACTTACGTACGAGCAGTACTTC. This translates into CAGSSPGLTYEQYF.

The chain combines TRBV19 with TRBJ1-5; 7 bases fit TRBD1. The germline V gene has CDR1 LNHDA and CDR2 SQIVND (reference sequence). V lost 4 bases and J lost 5; bases outside the gene matches: 8. CDR3 length: 15 residues. The CDR3, as DNA: TGTGCCAGTAGTAAGAGAGGAGGGACAGATCAGCCCCAGCATTTT. Its protein is CASSKRGGTDQPQHF.

The CDR3 region is CASTGRGTEAFF. CDR3 DNA: TGTGCCAGCACTGGGCGGGGCACTGAAGCTTTCTTT. The chain is built from TRBV3-1 (or the pseudogene TRBV3-2) and TRBJ1-1, with no clear D. This CDR3 region has 12 residues. V lost 7 bases and J 4 bases, leaving 10 bases between the germline ends. Germline-derived CDR1 and CDR2 are LGHDT and YNNKEL (reference sequence).

The CDR3 loop reads CASSPTGTADTGELFF. CDR3 DNA sequence: TGCGCCAGCAGCCCGACCGGGACAGCCGACACCGGGGAGCTGTTTTTT. J is TRBJ2-2 and V is TRBV5-1; 7 bases match TRBD1. Trimming removed 4 bases from V and 3 bases from J; junction bases left unmatched: 9. The CDR3 covers 16 residues. Germline V lookup: CDR1 SGHRS, CDR2 YFSETQ.

The CDR3 DNA sequence: TGTGCCAGCAGCGTAGTTCCCCAGACTGCCAATGAGCAGTTCTTC. Translated, it gives CASSVVPQTANEQFF. The chain has TRBV9 and TRBJ2-1; D gene unclear. This CDR3 spans 15 amino acids. Germline CDR1 is SGDLS and CDR2 is YYNGEE. V lost 0 bases and J 6 bases, leaving 13 bases between the germline ends.

This chain connects TRBV5-1 to TRBJ1-6, with D perhaps TRBD1 (6 bases). From germline, CDR1 is SGHRS and CDR2 YFSETQ. The CDR3 runs to 13 residues. V dropped 5 bases and J dropped 5 bases, with 8 bases sitting between them. In DNA, the CDR3 is TGCGCCAGCAGTGCAGGGGATAATTCACCCCTCCACTTT. Protein sequence: CASSAGDNSPLHF.

The CDR3 sequence: CASSQDVRDRGRVGGYTF. The CDR3 bases are TGTGCCAGCAGCCAAGACGTTAGGGACAGGGGCCGGGTGGGTGGCTACACCTTC. The chain carries TRBV4-2 and TRBJ1-2, with 10 bases aligning to TRBD1. Germline lookup yields CDR1 LGHNA and CDR2 YNFKEQ. There are 18 residues in the CDR3. With V trimmed by 0 bases and J by 7 bases, 14 bases remained unmatched.

The chain is built from TRBV2 and TRBJ1-1, with TRBD1 matching over 7 bases. The V gene end was trimmed by 6 bases and the J gene end by 0 bases; junction bases not matched to a gene: 4. Per germline, CDR1 SNHLY and CDR2 FYNNEI. The CDR3 contains 14 residues. As DNA, the CDR3 is TGTGCCAGCAGGACGGGACAGTTGAACACTGAAGCTTTCTTT. It codes for CASRTGQLNTEAFF.

The chain couples TRBV15 to TRBJ2-1; 9 nucleotides line up with TRBD1. Germline V lookup: CDR1 LNHNV, CDR2 YYDKDF (reference sequence). The CDR3 totals 15 residues. Trimming removed 0 bases from V and 9 bases from J; junction bases left unmatched: 6. In nucleotides, the CDR3 is TGTGCCACCAGCAGAGACCGGACAGGGGAGGGTGAGCAGTTCTTC. Translation: CATSRDRTGEGEQFF.

This chain connects TRBV19 to TRBJ1-1; D gene unclear. Trimming took off 7 bases at V and 3 bases at J, with 15 bases between the two ends. CDR1 is LNHDA and CDR2 is SQIVND in the germline V gene (reference sequence). The CDR3 has 14 residues. The CDR3 loop is CASIVRAGDTEAFF. In DNA form, the CDR3 reads TGTGCCAGTATAGTGAGGGCTGGGGACACTGAAGCTTTCTTT.

DNA for the CDR3: TGCGCCAGCAGCCGAAACTTTCTCTCTGGAAACACCATATATTTT. Translating it yields CASSRNFLSGNTIYF. The chain recombines TRBV5-1 with TRBJ1-3; D gene unclear. Germline CDR1 and CDR2: SGHRS and YFSETQ. Trimming took 4 bases from V and 0 from J, leaving 11 bases between them. CDR3 length: 15 amino acids.

The V gene is TRBV2, the J gene TRBJ1-5, with 11 bases identical to TRBD1. Looked up from germline, CDR1 is SNHLY and CDR2 is FYNNEI. The CDR3 has 16 amino acids. With V trimmed by 5 bases and J by 1 base, 4 bases remained unmatched. The CDR3, as DNA: TGTGCCAGCAGTAGAAGGGACAGGGGGAGCAATCAGCCCCAGCATTTT. It is translated as CASSRRDRGSNQPQHF.

Concerning this clone itself: Other DNA sequences within the sample encode an identical CDR3. The J gene is TRBJ1-2, the V gene TRBV3-1 (or the pseudogene TRBV3-2); no reliable D call. The V gene lost 4 bases and the J gene lost 2 bases, with 11 bases spanning the gap. The CDR3 extends over 14 amino acids. Germline CDR1 and CDR2: LGHDT and YNNKEL (reference sequence). The CDR3 here is CASSPRTENYGYTF. For the CDR3, the DNA is TGTGCCAGCAGCCCCCGAACCGAGAACTATGGCTACACCTTC.

The chain joins TRBV18 to TRBJ1-4; 9 positions agree with TRBD1. The V gene's germline CDR1 is KGHSH and CDR2 LQKENI. Unmatched junction bases numbered 2, after V lost 3 bases and J lost 3 bases. There are 15 residues in the CDR3. CDR3 loop: CASSPTGGSNEKLFF. CDR3 sequence (DNA): TGTGCCAGCTCACCGACAGGGGGGTCTAATGAAAAACTGTTTTTT.

The chain employs TRBV5-4 and TRBJ2-3; 8 bases are a match to TRBD1. V lost 0 bases to trimming and J lost 3 bases; unmatched junction nucleotides: 6. Germline V gene sequence: CDR1 SGHNT, CDR2 YYREEE (reference sequence). CDR3 size: 16 residues. The chain's CDR3 is CASSLARGLETDTQYF. As DNA, the CDR3 is TGTGCCAGCAGCTTGGCCAGGGGGCTTGAGACAGATACGCAGTATTTT.